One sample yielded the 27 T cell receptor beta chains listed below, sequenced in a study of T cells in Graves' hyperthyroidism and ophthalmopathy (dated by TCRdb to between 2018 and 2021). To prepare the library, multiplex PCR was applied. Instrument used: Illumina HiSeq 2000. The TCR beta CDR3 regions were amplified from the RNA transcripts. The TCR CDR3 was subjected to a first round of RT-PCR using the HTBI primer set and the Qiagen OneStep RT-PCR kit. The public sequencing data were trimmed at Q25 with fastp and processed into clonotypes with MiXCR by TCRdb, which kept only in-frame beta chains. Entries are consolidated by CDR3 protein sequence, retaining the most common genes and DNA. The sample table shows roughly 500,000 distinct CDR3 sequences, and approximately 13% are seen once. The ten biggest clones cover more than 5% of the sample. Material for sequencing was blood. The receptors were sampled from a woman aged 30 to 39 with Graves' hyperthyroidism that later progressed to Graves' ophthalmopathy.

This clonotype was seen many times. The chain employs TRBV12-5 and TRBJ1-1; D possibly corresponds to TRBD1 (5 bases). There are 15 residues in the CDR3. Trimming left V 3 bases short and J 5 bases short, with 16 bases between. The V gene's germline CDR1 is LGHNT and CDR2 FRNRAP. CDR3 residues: CASGFKAGRGTEAFF. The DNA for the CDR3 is TGTGCTAGTGGTTTTAAGGCAGGGAGAGGTACTGAAGCTTTCTTT.

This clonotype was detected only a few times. The DNA of the CDR3 is TGTGCCAGTAGTATTGTGTCAGGGGGCGGCCAGCCCCAGCATTTT. Its translation is CASSIVSGGGQPQHF. The J gene is TRBJ1-5, the V gene TRBV19; 8 bases are shared with TRBD1. The germline V gene encodes CDR1 LNHDA and CDR2 SQIVND (reference sequence). Losses at the gene ends were 3 bases for V and 7 bases for J; bases not matched to a gene: 8. The CDR3 covers 15 residues.

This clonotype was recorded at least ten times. The CDR3 DNA reads as TGTGCCAGCACCGGGACGGCGAATTCACCCCTCCACTTT. This encodes CASTGTANSPLHF. The gene calls are TRBV5-5 and TRBJ1-6, with D maybe TRBD1 (5 bases). CDR3 length: 13 amino acids. Trimming shortened V by 6 bases and J by 7 bases, and 11 bases separated the two germline ends. Germline CDR1 reads SGHKS; CDR2 reads YYEKEE (reference sequence).

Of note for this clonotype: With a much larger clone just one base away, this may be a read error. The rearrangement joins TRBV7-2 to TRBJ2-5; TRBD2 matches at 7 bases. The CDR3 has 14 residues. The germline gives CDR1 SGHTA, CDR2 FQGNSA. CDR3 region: CASSPAGNQESQYF. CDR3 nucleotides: TGTGCCAGCAGCCCAGCGGGAAACCAAGAGAGCCAGTACTTC.

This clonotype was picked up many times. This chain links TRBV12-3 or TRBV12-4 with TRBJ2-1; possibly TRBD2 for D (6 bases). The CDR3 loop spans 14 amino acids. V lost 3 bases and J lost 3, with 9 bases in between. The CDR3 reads CASSLRGYYNEQFF. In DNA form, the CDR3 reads TGTGCCAGCAGTTTGCGGGGCTACTACAATGAGCAGTTCTTC.

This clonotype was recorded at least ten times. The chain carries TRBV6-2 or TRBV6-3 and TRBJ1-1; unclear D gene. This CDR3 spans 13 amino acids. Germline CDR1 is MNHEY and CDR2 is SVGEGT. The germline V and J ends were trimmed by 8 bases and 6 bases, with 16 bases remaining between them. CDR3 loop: CASPRTGSPEAFF. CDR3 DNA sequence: TGTGCCAGCCCAAGGACGGGGAGCCCTGAAGCTTTCTTT.

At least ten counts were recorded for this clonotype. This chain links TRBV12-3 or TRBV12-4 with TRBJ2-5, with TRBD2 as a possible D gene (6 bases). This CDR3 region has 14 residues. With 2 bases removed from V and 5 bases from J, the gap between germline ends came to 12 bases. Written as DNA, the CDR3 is TGTGCCAGCAGTTTATGGGAGGCCGCGGAGACCCAGTACTTC. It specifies CASSLWEAAETQYF.

The CDR3 DNA reads as TGTGCCAGCAGCTTAGTGGGACTAGTAACTTACGAGCAGTACTTC. It encodes CASSLVGLVTYEQYF. The chain links TRBV7-2 to TRBJ2-7; 8 nucleotides agree with TRBD2. V lost 1 base, J lost 4 bases, and 6 bases stayed unmatched. The CDR3 runs 15 residues. From germline, CDR1 is SGHTA and CDR2 FQGNSA.

CDR3 DNA: TGCAGCACCCCCCTAGCGGGCACAGATACGCAGTATTTT. Amino acids: CSTPLAGTDTQYF. The rearrangement links TRBV20-1 to TRBJ2-3; 7 bases are shared with TRBD2. CDR1 is DFQATT, CDR2 SNEGSKA, per germline (reference sequence). The CDR3 runs 13 residues.

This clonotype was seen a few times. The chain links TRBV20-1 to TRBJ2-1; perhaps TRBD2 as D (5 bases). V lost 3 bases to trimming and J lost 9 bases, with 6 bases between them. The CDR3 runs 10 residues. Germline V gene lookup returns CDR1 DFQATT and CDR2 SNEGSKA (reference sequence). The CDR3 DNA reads TGCAGTGCTAGTCGGGGTGAGCAGTTCTTC. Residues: CSASRGEQFF.

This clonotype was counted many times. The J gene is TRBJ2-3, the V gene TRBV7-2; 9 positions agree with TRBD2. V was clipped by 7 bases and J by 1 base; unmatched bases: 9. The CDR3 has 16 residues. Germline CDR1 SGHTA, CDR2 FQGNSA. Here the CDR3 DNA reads TGTGCCAGCAATTTAGCGGGAGTATTCGGCACAGATACGCAGTATTTT. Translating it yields CASNLAGVFGTDTQYF. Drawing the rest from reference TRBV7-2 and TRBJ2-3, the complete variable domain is GAGVSQSPSNKVTEKGKDVELRCDPISGHTALYWYRQSLGQGLEFLIYFQGNSAPDKSGLPSDRFSAERTGGSVSTLTIQRTQQEDSAVYLCASNLAGVFGTDTQYFGPGTRLTVL.

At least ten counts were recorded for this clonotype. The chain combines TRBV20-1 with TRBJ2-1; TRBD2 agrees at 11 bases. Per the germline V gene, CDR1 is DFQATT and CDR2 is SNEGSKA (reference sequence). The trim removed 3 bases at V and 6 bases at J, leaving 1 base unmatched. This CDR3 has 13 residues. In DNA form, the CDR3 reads TGCAGTGCTAGTCTAGCGGGAGGCAATGAGCAGTTCTTC. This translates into CSASLAGGNEQFF.

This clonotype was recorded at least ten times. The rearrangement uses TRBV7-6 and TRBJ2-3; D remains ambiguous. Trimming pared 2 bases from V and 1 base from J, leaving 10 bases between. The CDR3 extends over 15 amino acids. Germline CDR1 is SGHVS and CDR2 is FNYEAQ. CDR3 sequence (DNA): TGTGCCAGCAGCTTATCCGCGCCCGGCACAGATACGCAGTATTTT. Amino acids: CASSLSAPGTDTQYF.

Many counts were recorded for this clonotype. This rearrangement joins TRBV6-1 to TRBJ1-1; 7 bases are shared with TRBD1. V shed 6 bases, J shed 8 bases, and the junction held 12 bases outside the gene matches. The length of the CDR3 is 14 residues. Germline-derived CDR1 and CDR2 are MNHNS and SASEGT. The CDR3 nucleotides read TGTGCCAGCAGGGCGGACAGGTTCCGCGGGGAAGCTTTCTTT. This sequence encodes CASRADRFRGEAFF.

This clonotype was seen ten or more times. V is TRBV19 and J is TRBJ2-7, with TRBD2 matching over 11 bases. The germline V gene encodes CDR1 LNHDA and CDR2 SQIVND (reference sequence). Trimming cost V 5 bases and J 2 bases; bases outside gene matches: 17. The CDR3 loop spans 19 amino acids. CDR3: CASSSPRGTSGQGPYEQYF. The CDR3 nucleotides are TGTGCCAGTAGTTCCCCGAGGGGGACTAGCGGCCAGGGCCCCTACGAGCAGTACTTC.

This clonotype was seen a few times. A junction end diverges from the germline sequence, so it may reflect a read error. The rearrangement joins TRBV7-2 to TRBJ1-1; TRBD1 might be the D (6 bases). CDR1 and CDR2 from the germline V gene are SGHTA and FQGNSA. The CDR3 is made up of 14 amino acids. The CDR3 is CASGLGGRDTEAFF. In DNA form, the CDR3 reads TGTGCCAGCGGCTTAGGGGGACGGGACACTGAAGCTTTCTTT.

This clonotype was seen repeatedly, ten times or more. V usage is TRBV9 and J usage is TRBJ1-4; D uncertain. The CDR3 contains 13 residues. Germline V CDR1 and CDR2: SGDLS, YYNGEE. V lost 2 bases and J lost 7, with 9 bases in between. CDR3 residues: CASSVYSGEKLFF. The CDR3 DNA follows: TGTGCCAGCAGCGTCTATTCGGGTGAAAAACTGTTTTTT.

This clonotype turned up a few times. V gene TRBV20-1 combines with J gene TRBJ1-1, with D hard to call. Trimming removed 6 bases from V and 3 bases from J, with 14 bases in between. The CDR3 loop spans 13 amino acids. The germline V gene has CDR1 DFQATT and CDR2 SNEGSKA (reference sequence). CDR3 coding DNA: TGCAGTGCAAGGGAGGGAGGGTACACTGAAGCTTTCTTT. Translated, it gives CSAREGGYTEAFF.

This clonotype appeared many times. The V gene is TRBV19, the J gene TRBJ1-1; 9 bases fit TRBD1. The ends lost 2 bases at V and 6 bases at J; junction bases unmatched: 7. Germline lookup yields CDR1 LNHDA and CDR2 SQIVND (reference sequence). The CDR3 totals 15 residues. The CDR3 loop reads CASSINRGRSAEAFF. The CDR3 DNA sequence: TGTGCCAGTAGTATAAACAGGGGGCGTTCGGCTGAAGCTTTCTTT.

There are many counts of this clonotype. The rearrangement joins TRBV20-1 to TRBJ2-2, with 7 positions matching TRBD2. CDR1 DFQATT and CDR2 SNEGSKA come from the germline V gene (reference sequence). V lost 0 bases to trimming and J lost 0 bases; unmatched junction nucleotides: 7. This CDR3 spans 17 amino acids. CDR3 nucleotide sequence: TGCAGTGCTAGAGACAACTTGCTAGCGGCGAACACCGGGGAGCTGTTTTTT. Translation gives CSARDNLLAANTGELFF.

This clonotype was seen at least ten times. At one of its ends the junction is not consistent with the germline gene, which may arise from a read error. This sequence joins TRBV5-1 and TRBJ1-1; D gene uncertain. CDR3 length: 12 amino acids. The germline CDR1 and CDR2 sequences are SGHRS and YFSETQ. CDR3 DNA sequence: TGTGCCAGCAGCTCCTTAGACACTGAAGCTTTCTTT. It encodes CASSSLDTEAFF.

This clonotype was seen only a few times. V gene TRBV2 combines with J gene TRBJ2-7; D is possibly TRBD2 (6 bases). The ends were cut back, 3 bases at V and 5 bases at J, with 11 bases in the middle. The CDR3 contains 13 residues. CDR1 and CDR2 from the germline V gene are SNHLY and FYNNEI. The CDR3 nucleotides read TGTGCCAGCAGTGAGGAGGGTATCAACGAGCAGTACTTC. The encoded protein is CASSEEGINEQYF.

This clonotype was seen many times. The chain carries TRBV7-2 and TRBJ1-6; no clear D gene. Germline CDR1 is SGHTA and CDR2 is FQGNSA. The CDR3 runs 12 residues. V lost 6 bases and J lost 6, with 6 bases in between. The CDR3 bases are TGTGCCAGCAGGGCTACTAATTCACCCCTCCACTTT. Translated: CASRATNSPLHF.

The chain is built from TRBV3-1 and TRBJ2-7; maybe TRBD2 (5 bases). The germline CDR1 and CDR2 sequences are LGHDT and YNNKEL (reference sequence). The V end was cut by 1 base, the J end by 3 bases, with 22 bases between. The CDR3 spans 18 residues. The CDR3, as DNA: TGTGCCAGCAGCCAAGCTTCCGGACGGCCCTACGGGGTCTACGAGCAGTACTTC. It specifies CASSQASGRPYGVYEQYF.

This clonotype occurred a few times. The CDR3 nucleotides are TGCAGTGCTAGAGATTACGTGACTATCGCTCCCTTGAACACTGAAGCTTTCTTT. This codes for CSARDYVTIAPLNTEAFF. The V call is TRBV20-1, the J call TRBJ1-1, with D hard to call. Germline CDR1 reads DFQATT; CDR2 reads SNEGSKA (reference sequence). The V gene lost 0 bases and the J gene lost 0 bases, with 20 bases spanning the gap. CDR3 length: 18 amino acids.

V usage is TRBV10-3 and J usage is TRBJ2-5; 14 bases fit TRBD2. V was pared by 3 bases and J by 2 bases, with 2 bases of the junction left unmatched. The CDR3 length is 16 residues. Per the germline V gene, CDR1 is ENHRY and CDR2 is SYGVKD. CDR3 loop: CAISEGTSGRQETQYF. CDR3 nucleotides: TGTGCCATCAGTGAAGGGACTAGCGGGAGACAAGAGACCCAGTACTTC.

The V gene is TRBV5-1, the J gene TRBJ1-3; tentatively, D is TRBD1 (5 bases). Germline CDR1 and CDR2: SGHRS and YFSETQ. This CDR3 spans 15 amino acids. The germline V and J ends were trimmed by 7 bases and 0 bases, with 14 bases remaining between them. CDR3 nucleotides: TGCGCCAGCGAGAGGGACGGTAGCTCTGGAAACACCATATATTTT. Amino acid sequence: CASERDGSSGNTIYF.